Detailed here is one TCR beta chain. Antigen unknown. This record belongs to a study of OX40 agonist ivuxolimab in advanced cancers. Study-wide findings and caveats: Averaging showed that CD8+ T cells had more expanded clones than CD4+ did.

Some clones are missing from TCRdb's copy, which holds only in-frame ones; the method was immunoSEQ multiplex PCR. The table records tens of thousands of clones, approximately 90% of them present only once. The source material was CD4+ or CD8+ T cells sorted from blood, sampled in a trial of the OX40 agonist ivuxolimab. This TCR was sampled from an adult with an advanced solid tumor such as melanoma, head and neck, liver or kidney cancer.

The CDR3 spells CARSLTGPGGGYTF. The CDR3 region has the DNA TGTGCCAGAAGCTTGACAGGGCCAGGGGGTGGCTACACCTTC. The rearrangement links TRBV5-3 to TRBJ1-2; 7 bases agree with TRBD1. TRBV5-3 qualifies as an ORF whose function is uncertain. There are 14 residues in the CDR3. V shed 1 base, J shed 7 bases, and the junction held 7 bases outside the gene matches.